This passage covers 21 T cell receptor beta chains from one sample sequenced in a study of CD8 T cells in ankylosing spondylitis. MiXCR was run by TCRdb on the 5' RACE reads, yielding one entry per CDR3 protein. This sample has 200,000 or so distinct CDR3 sequences, with 20% to 30% found just once. The sequencing input was blood, either unsorted or a sorted T cell fraction (not recorded which). Source of these receptors: a male donor with ankylosing spondylitis or in good health (not recorded which).

This clonotype has a handful of counts. This rearrangement joins TRBV5-1 to TRBJ2-3, with D maybe TRBD2 (5 bases). This CDR3 spans 15 amino acids. Trimming pared 0 bases from V and 2 bases from J, leaving 10 bases between. The V gene's germline CDR1 is SGHRS and CDR2 YFSETQ. The CDR3 bases are TGCGCCAGCAGCTTGGTGCCGGGGATCACAGATACGCAGTATTTT. This gives the protein CASSLVPGITDTQYF. Full variable domain (missing parts from reference TRBV5-1 and TRBJ2-3): KAGVTQTPRYLIKTRGQQVTLSCSPISGHRSVSWYQQTPGQGLQFLFEYFSETQRNKGNFPGRFSGRQFSNSRSEMNVSTLELGDSALYLCASSLVPGITDTQYFGPGTRLTVL.

The chain carries TRBV29-1 and TRBJ2-7; a weak D match, TRBD1 (5 bases). The germline V and J ends were trimmed by 3 bases and 3 bases, with 9 bases remaining between them. The CDR3 is 12 residues long. Germline V gene lookup returns CDR1 SQVTM and CDR2 ANQGSEA. CDR3 in amino acids: CSVDGAGYEQYF. The DNA for the CDR3 is TGCAGCGTTGATGGGGCTGGCTACGAGCAGTACTTC.

This clonotype was recorded many times. This sequence joins TRBV5-1 and TRBJ2-7, with D possibly being TRBD1 or TRBD2 (5 bases each). Germline lookup yields CDR1 SGHRS and CDR2 YFSETQ. The V and J ends lost 0 bases and 3 bases respectively, with 10 bases between them. CDR3 size: 14 residues. The CDR3 DNA reads as TGCGCCAGCAGCTTGGGAGGGGTGAACTACGAGCAGTACTTC. The encoded protein is CASSLGGVNYEQYF.

This clonotype was detected only once. This chain joins TRBV4-1 and TRBJ2-7; D unresolved. The CDR3 is 14 residues long. Germline CDR1 reads MGHRA; CDR2 reads YSYEKL. The ends were cut back, 0 bases at V and 8 bases at J, with 14 bases in the middle. CDR3 sequence reads: CASSQDLNRSKQYF. The CDR3 nucleotides are TGCGCCAGCAGCCAAGATTTAAACAGATCCAAGCAGTACTTC.

This clonotype occurred many times. CDR3 sequence (DNA): TGCAGTGCTAGAGACAGGAAGGTCTCCTACGAGCAGTACTTC. Residues: CSARDRKVSYEQYF. This chain uses TRBV20-1 with TRBJ2-7; no clear D. This CDR3 is built from 14 residues. Trimming took 0 bases from V and 0 from J, leaving 9 bases between them. The germline V gene has CDR1 DFQATT and CDR2 SNEGSKA (reference sequence).

This clonotype was seen repeatedly, ten times or more. This chain connects TRBV20-1 to TRBJ2-5; 9 bases align to TRBD1. After removal of 5 bases from V and 2 bases from J, the junction contained 3 bases not matched to a gene. The CDR3 spans 13 residues. Germline lookup yields CDR1 DFQATT and CDR2 SNEGSKA (reference sequence). Here the CDR3 reads CSAADRGQETQYF. CDR3 in DNA: TGCAGTGCTGCCGACAGGGGGCAAGAGACCCAGTACTTC.

This chain connects TRBV5-1 to TRBJ2-7; 8 bases match TRBD1. The CDR3 covers 14 residues. The germline CDR1 and CDR2 sequences are SGHRS and YFSETQ. The V gene end was trimmed by 4 bases and the J gene end by 7 bases; junction bases not matched to a gene: 10. CDR3 DNA sequence: TGCGCCAGCAGCCCGGGACTGACAGGGGAGGAGCAGTACTTC. This codes for CASSPGLTGEEQYF.

This clonotype was counted at least ten times. The chain links TRBV20-1 to TRBJ2-1; the match to TRBD2 covers 12 bases. Losses at the gene ends were 3 bases for V and 7 bases for J; bases not matched to a gene: 13. The germline V gene encodes CDR1 DFQATT and CDR2 SNEGSKA (reference sequence). CDR3 length: 17 residues. CDR3 amino acids: CSASWHASGRATNEQFF. Written as DNA, the CDR3 is TGCAGTGCTAGTTGGCATGCTAGCGGGAGGGCAACAAATGAGCAGTTCTTC.

This sequence joins TRBV7-3 and TRBJ2-3; 10 bases agree with TRBD1. The V segment lost 0 bases and the J segment 0 bases; nucleotides outside the gene matches: 6. The CDR3 spans 18 residues. Looked up from germline, CDR1 is SGHTA and CDR2 is FQGTGA. In nucleotides, the CDR3 is TGTGCCAGCAGCTTAACACCGGGACAGGGGTCTAGCACAGATACGCAGTATTTT. It is translated as CASSLTPGQGSSTDTQYF. The whole variable domain, filled in from reference TRBV7-3 and TRBJ2-3, reads GAGVSQTPSNKVTEKGKYVELRCDPISGHTALYWYRQSLGQGPEFLIYFQGTGAADDSGLPNDRFFAVRPEGSVSTLKIQRTERGDSAVYLCASSLTPGQGSSTDTQYFGPGTRLTVL.

The rearrangement uses TRBV6-5 and TRBJ1-1; D uncertain. V was pared by 0 bases and J by 4 bases, with 9 bases between. The CDR3 covers 14 residues. Germline CDR1 and CDR2: MNHEY and SVGAGI. CDR3 amino acids: CASSYSTTGTEAFF. The CDR3 region has the DNA TGTGCCAGCAGTTACTCGACAACGGGCACTGAAGCTTTCTTT.

This clonotype was seen ten or more times. V usage is TRBV20-1 and J usage is TRBJ2-1; 9 bases are shared with TRBD2. In germline, CDR1 is DFQATT, CDR2 SNEGSKA (reference sequence). V dropped 0 bases and J dropped 0; count of bases not matched to a gene: 6. The CDR3 covers 17 residues. Written as DNA, the CDR3 is TGCAGTGCTAGAGATCGTCTAGCGGGAAGCTCCTACAATGAGCAGTTCTTC. This translates into CSARDRLAGSSYNEQFF.

This chain uses TRBV7-2 with TRBJ2-1; 12 bases fit TRBD2. Germline values: CDR1 SGHTA, CDR2 FQGNSA. V gave up 3 bases and J gave up 7 bases; unmatched junction bases: 10. The CDR3 contains 17 residues. CDR3 protein: CASSLVGLAGGGNEQFF. The CDR3 DNA is TGTGCCAGCAGCTTGGTAGGCCTAGCGGGAGGGGGGAATGAGCAGTTCTTC.

The rearrangement links TRBV5-1 to TRBJ2-3; D gene unclear. The CDR3 is 16 residues long. Germline CDR1 reads SGHRS; CDR2 reads YFSETQ. Trimming stripped 0 bases from V and 0 bases from J, with 11 bases between. CDR3 region: CASSLAQLPSTDTQYF. In DNA, the CDR3 is TGCGCCAGCAGCTTGGCCCAGCTACCTAGCACAGATACGCAGTATTTT.

The CDR3 DNA reads as TGCGCCAGCAGCTCACAGGGCGATCGCGAGCTGTTTTTT. Its translation is CASSSQGDRELFF. V is TRBV5-1 and J is TRBJ2-2, with D tentatively TRBD1 (6 bases). V shed 3 bases and J shed 11 bases, with 14 bases lying between them. The CDR3 is 13 amino acids. Germline assignment: CDR1 SGHRS and CDR2 YFSETQ.

V gene TRBV4-3 combines with J gene TRBJ2-7; no reliable D call. V was pared by 0 bases and J by 1 base, with 7 bases between. This CDR3 region has 14 residues. In germline, CDR1 is LGHNA, CDR2 YSLEER. CDR3 sequence reads: CASSQDSLSYEQYF. The CDR3 DNA is TGCGCCAGCAGCCAAGATTCCCTTTCCTACGAGCAGTACTTC.

The chain has TRBV20-1 and TRBJ2-1; a weak D match, TRBD2 (5 bases). Trimming left V 4 bases short and J 2 bases short, with 9 bases between. The germline V gene has CDR1 DFQATT and CDR2 SNEGSKA (reference sequence). CDR3 length equals 13 residues. The CDR3 DNA follows: TGCAGTGCTACCATACTAGCCTACAATGAGCAGTTCTTC. Translated, it gives CSATILAYNEQFF.

This clonotype was detected ten times or more. The CDR3 loop reads CASSQVRNEQYF. The CDR3 nucleotides read TGTGCCAGCAGCCAAGTTAGAAACGAGCAGTACTTC. The chain links TRBV3-1 to TRBJ2-7; D is uncertain. The germline V gene encodes CDR1 LGHDT and CDR2 YNNKEL (reference sequence). Trimming shortened V by 1 base and J by 5 bases, and 6 bases separated the two germline ends. This CDR3 region has 12 residues.

The table lists this clonotype with a few counts. The CDR3 loop reads CAISSDSYGYTF. The DNA for the CDR3 is TGTGCCATCAGTAGCGACAGCTATGGCTACACCTTC. The chain uses TRBV10-3 and TRBJ1-2; the D gene is possibly TRBD1 (5 bases). The CDR3 extends over 12 amino acids. CDR1 ENHRY and CDR2 SYGVKD come from the germline V gene. The V end was cut by 5 bases, the J end by 4 bases, with 8 bases between.

This clonotype has ten or more counts. The chain employs TRBV29-1 and TRBJ2-7; D unclear. Per germline, CDR1 SQVTM and CDR2 ANQGSEA. The CDR3 loop spans 11 amino acids. The germline V and J ends were trimmed by 3 bases and 6 bases, with 9 bases remaining between them. As DNA, the CDR3 is TGCAGCGTTGATGAGGCTCGCGAGCAGTACTTC. This codes for CSVDEAREQYF.

This clonotype has a count of ten or more. The rearrangement joins TRBV20-1 to TRBJ2-7; weak D call: TRBD2 (6 bases). The CDR3 has 15 amino acids. Trimming removed 2 bases from V and 7 bases from J, with 21 bases in between. CDR1 DFQATT and CDR2 SNEGSKA come from the germline V gene (reference sequence). CDR3 sequence: CSARSSEHSTREQYF. Here the CDR3 DNA reads TGCAGTGCTAGAAGTAGCGAACATTCGACTAGGGAGCAGTACTTC.

This clonotype was seen repeatedly, ten times or more. The V and J genes are TRBV24-1 and TRBJ2-1; TRBD2 matches 13 bases. Trimming cost V 4 bases and J 9 bases; bases outside gene matches: 11. Per the germline V gene, CDR1 is KGHDR and CDR2 is SFDVKD. The CDR3 loop spans 17 amino acids. CDR3: CATSDPKGLAGAREQFF. In DNA, the CDR3 is TGTGCCACCAGTGACCCAAAAGGACTAGCGGGAGCTCGTGAGCAGTTCTTC.